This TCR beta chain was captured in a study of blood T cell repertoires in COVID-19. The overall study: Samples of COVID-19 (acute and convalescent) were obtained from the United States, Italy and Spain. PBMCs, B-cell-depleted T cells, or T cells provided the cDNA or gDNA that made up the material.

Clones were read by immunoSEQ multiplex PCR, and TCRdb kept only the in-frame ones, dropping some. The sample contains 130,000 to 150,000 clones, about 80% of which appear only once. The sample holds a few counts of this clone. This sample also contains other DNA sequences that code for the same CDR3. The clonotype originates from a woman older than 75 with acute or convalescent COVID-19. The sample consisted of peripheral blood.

The CDR3 reads CSAQYQETQYF. Here the CDR3 DNA reads TGCAGTGCTCAGTACCAAGAGACCCAGTACTTC. The chain combines TRBV20-1 with TRBJ2-5, with D uncertain. Trimming removed 5 bases from V and 0 bases from J, with 4 bases in between. The CDR3 runs 11 residues. Germline V lookup: CDR1 DFQATT, CDR2 SNEGSKA (reference sequence).